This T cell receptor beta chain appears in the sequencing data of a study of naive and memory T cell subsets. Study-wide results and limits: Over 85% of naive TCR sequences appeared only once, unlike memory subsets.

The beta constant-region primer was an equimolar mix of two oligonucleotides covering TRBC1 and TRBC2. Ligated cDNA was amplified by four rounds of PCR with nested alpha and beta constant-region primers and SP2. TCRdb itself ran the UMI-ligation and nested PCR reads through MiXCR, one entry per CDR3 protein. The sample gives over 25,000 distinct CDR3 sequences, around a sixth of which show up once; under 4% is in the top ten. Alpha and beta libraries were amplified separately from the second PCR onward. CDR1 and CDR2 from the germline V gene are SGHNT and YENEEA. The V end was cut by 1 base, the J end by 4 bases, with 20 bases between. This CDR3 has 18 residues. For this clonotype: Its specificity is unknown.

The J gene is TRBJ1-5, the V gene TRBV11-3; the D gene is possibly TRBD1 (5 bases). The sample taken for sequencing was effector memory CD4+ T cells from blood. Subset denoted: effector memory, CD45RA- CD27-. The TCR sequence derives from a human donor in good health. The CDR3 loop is CASSLVDRQLHGNQPQHF. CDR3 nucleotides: TGTGCCAGCAGCTTAGTAGATAGACAGCTCCATGGGAATCAGCCCCAGCATTTT.